Below are 22 T cell receptor beta chains sequenced from a single sample in a study of siplizumab effects on memory and regulatory T cells. The data were produced by immunoSEQ multiplex PCR, yet TCRdb's version contains in-frame clones alone and is incomplete. The data hold around 20,000 clones, with 40% to 55% observed a single time. Their antigen targets remain unknown. Mixed lymphocyte reaction cells were cocultured at 37°C for five to seven days. Specimen: CFSE-low (dividing) CD4+ T cells sorted from an allogeneic mixed lymphocyte reaction. Receptors were obtained from a human donor in good health; the cells came from an allogeneic mixed lymphocyte reaction.

As to this clone: An end of the junction does not agree with germline; a read error may underlie this. This chain links TRBV4-2 with TRBJ2-7; D unclear. The germline V gene has CDR1 LGHNA and CDR2 YNFKEQ. CDR3 length equals 16 residues. The CDR3 nucleotides are TGTGCCAGCAGCCAAGAGGGTTCCGCCCCGATCTACGAGCAGTGCTTC. Amino acid sequence: CASSQEGSAPIYEQCF.

The chain is built from TRBV6-8 and TRBJ2-6, with D uncertain. Trimming left V 6 bases short and J 6 bases short, with 0 bases between. This CDR3 region has 10 residues. Germline V gene lookup returns CDR1 MNHGY and CDR2 SAAAGT. The DNA for the CDR3 is TGTGCCAGCAGGGCCAACGTCCTGACTTTC. It yields the protein CASRANVLTF.

This CDR3 reads CASSQYRDSYTDTQYF. The CDR3 region has the DNA TGCGCCAGCAGCCAATACCGGGACAGTTACACAGATACGCAGTATTTT. This chain links TRBV4-3 with TRBJ2-3; 7 nucleotides align to TRBD1. CDR3 size: 16 residues. The V segment lost 2 bases and the J segment 2 bases; nucleotides outside the gene matches: 7. Germline values: CDR1 LGHNA, CDR2 YSLEER.

The chain joins TRBV7-2 to TRBJ1-1; the D is unclear. The V and J ends lost 5 bases and 3 bases respectively, with 10 bases between them. From germline, CDR1 is SGHTA and CDR2 FQGNSA. The CDR3 sequence is 13 residues long. CDR3: CASSPQRDTEAFF. CDR3 DNA: TGTGCCAGCAGCCCGCAGAGAGACACTGAAGCTTTCTTT. Drawing the rest from reference TRBV7-2 and TRBJ1-1, the complete variable domain is GAGVSQSPSNKVTEKGKDVELRCDPISGHTALYWYRQSLGQGLEFLIYFQGNSAPDKSGLPSDRFSAERTGGSVSTLTIQRTQQEDSAVYLCASSPQRDTEAFFGQGTRLTVV.

The chain recombines TRBV6-5 with TRBJ2-7; the D call may be TRBD1 or TRBD2 (5 bases each). This CDR3 spans 14 amino acids. Germline assignment: CDR1 MNHEY and CDR2 SVGAGI. V was shortened by 6 bases and J by 2 bases, with 14 bases between the two germline ends. CDR3 nucleotide sequence: TGTGCCAGCAGAGGGGACGCGGGCACCTACGAGCAGTACTTC. Translating gives CASRGDAGTYEQYF.

The chain couples TRBV20-1 to TRBJ2-1; D assignment may be TRBD1 or TRBD2 (5 bases each). Trimming left V 5 bases short and J 7 bases short, with 9 bases between. CDR1 DFQATT and CDR2 SNEGSKA come from the germline V gene (reference sequence). The CDR3 has 11 amino acids. CDR3 nucleotide sequence: TGCAGTGCTCGAGGGGTTAATGAGCAGTTCTTC. It yields the protein CSARGVNEQFF.

The chain links TRBV1 to TRBJ2-3; the table gives TRBD2 as D, unverified against the DNA. TRBV1 has pseudogene status. The length of the CDR3 is 18 residues. The CDR3 coding sequence is TGCACCAGCAGCCTGCGGGGCCATAAGCGGGGGATAGCAGATACGCAGTATTTT. Its protein is CTSSLRGHKRGIADTQYF.

The rearrangement links TRBV21-1 to TRBJ1-4; no check of the table's D call, TRBD1, against the DNA was made. TRBV21-1 is reported as a pseudogene. The CDR3 extends over 19 amino acids. Here the CDR3 DNA reads TGTGCCAGCAGCAAATTACAGGACAGGGTATTAGTAACTAATGAAAAACTGTTTTTT. The encoded protein is CASSKLQDRVLVTNEKLFF.

The CDR3 loop reads CASSPLQGPAGDTQYF. CDR3 DNA sequence: TGTGCCAGCTCACCTCTCCAGGGCCCCGCCGGAGATACGCAGTATTTT. The J gene is TRBJ2-3, the V gene TRBV18; tentative D call: TRBD1 (5 bases). The V gene's germline CDR1 is KGHSH and CDR2 LQKENI. The CDR3 contains 16 residues. V gave up 3 bases and J gave up 5 bases, with 18 bases separating them.

The genes are TRBV7-2 and TRBJ2-1; 10 nucleotides line up with TRBD2. Per the germline V gene, CDR1 is SGHTA and CDR2 is FQGNSA. CDR3 length equals 14 residues. V lost 6 bases and J lost 15; bases outside the gene matches: 14. The CDR3 coding sequence is TGTGCCAGCAGGCACAGCGGGGGGGCCGTGAGTCCGTTCTTC. Residues: CASRHSGGAVSPFF.

A few counts support this clone. The gene calls are TRBV11-2 and TRBJ2-1; 8 bases are a match to TRBD2. This CDR3 is 18 amino acids long. Germline CDR1 is SGHAT and CDR2 is FQNNGV. V shed 1 base, J shed 2 bases, and the junction held 10 bases outside the gene matches. CDR3: CASSLVFVGGGTYNEQFF. DNA for the CDR3: TGTGCCAGCAGCTTAGTGTTCGTTGGCGGGGGGACCTACAATGAGCAGTTCTTC. Drawing the rest from reference TRBV11-2 and TRBJ2-1, the complete variable domain is EAGVAQSPRYKIIEKRQSVAFWCNPISGHATLYWYQQILGQGPKLLIQFQNNGVVDDSQLPKDRFSAERLKGVDSTLKIQPAKLEDSAVYLCASSLVFVGGGTYNEQFFGPGTRLTVL.

Sample share makes this clone medium-sized. The same CDR3 also results from other DNA sequences found in this sample. The genes are TRBV15 and TRBJ1-1; D gene unclear. CDR3 length: 13 residues. Germline-derived CDR1 and CDR2 are LNHNV and YYDKDF (reference sequence). The V gene lost 1 base and the J gene lost 0 bases, with 3 bases spanning the gap. CDR3 amino acids: CATSRGVNTEAFF. The DNA for the CDR3 is TGTGCCACCAGCAGAGGGGTGAACACTGAAGCTTTCTTT.

This rearrangement joins TRBV2 to TRBJ2-5; D unclear. The V end lost 6 bases, the J end lost 2 bases, and 4 bases lay between the germline ends. Germline V gene lookup returns CDR1 SNHLY and CDR2 FYNNEI. This CDR3 region has 11 residues. The CDR3 region is CASRTQETQYF. The CDR3 coding sequence is TGTGCCAGCAGGACACAAGAGACCCAGTACTTC.

There are a few counts of this clone. The chain has TRBV18 and TRBJ2-7; D gene uncertain. Germline CDR1 reads KGHSH; CDR2 reads LQKENI. Deletions cut 0 bases from V and 6 bases from J, with 6 bases between. The CDR3 consists of 12 residues. The CDR3 region has the DNA TGTGCCAGCTCACCACCTGACGGCGAGCAGTACTTC. It translates to CASSPPDGEQYF.

The V gene is TRBV2, the J gene TRBJ2-3; D unclear. Per the germline V gene, CDR1 is SNHLY and CDR2 is FYNNEI. This CDR3 is built from 11 residues. The ends were cut back, 5 bases at V and 3 bases at J, with 3 bases in the middle. The CDR3 reads CASSHTDTQYF. The CDR3 region has the DNA TGTGCCAGCAGTCATACAGATACGCAGTATTTT.

This clone was observed a few times. The chain links TRBV5-1 to TRBJ2-5; D possibly matches TRBD1 or TRBD2 (5 bases each). This CDR3 spans 14 amino acids. Germline V gene lookup returns CDR1 SGHRS and CDR2 YFSETQ. Trimming removed 4 bases from V and 2 bases from J, with 12 bases in between. The CDR3 DNA follows: TGCGCCAGCAGCGTACTAGGACATCAAGAGACCCAGTACTTC. Amino acid sequence: CASSVLGHQETQYF.

This chain links TRBV6-1 with TRBJ2-7, with D maybe TRBD2 (6 bases). Germline lookup yields CDR1 MNHNS and CDR2 SASEGT. CDR3 size: 13 residues. V gave up 5 bases and J gave up 3 bases, with 11 bases separating them. The CDR3, as DNA: TGTGCCAGCAGTTTGGGACTGAGCTACGAGCAGTACTTC. This encodes CASSLGLSYEQYF.

The gene calls are TRBV7-2 and TRBJ2-7; 7 positions match TRBD1. Germline assignment: CDR1 SGHTA and CDR2 FQGNSA. The length of the CDR3 is 13 residues. With 8 bases clipped from V and 7 bases from J, the junction kept 11 bases outside the gene matches. The CDR3 DNA is TGTGCCAGCGCAAGGCAACAGGGGCGGGAGCAGTACTTC. Its translation is CASARQQGREQYF. Using reference TRBV7-2 and TRBJ2-7 for the parts outside the CDR3, the full variable domain is GAGVSQSPSNKVTEKGKDVELRCDPISGHTALYWYRQSLGQGLEFLIYFQGNSAPDKSGLPSDRFSAERTGGSVSTLTIQRTQQEDSAVYLCASARQQGREQYFGPGTRLTVT.

The chain couples TRBV2 to TRBJ1-5; tentatively, D is TRBD1 (6 bases). V lost 6 bases and J 7 bases, leaving 16 bases between the germline ends. Germline lookup yields CDR1 SNHLY and CDR2 FYNNEI. The CDR3 covers 14 residues. The CDR3 here is CASSLQGKDQPQHF. The CDR3 bases are TGTGCCAGCAGCCTCCAGGGGAAGGACCAGCCCCAGCATTTT.

The V gene is TRBV7-9, the J gene TRBJ1-6; 7 bases are shared with TRBD1. The CDR3 is 18 residues long. Germline lookup yields CDR1 SEHNR and CDR2 FQNEAQ (reference sequence). The trim removed 3 bases at V and 1 base at J, leaving 9 bases unmatched. The CDR3, as DNA: TGTGCCAGCAGCTTTGAATCGGCAGGGGGGTCCTATAATTCACCCCTCCACTTT. As protein: CASSFESAGGSYNSPLHF.

In the case of this clone: A clone one base away is much larger, so this may be a read error. The rearrangement links TRBV19 to TRBJ1-2; D may be TRBD1 (5 bases). This CDR3 has 13 amino acids. CDR1 and CDR2 from the germline V gene are LNHDA and SQIVND (reference sequence). In nucleotides, the CDR3 is TGTACCTCTTCTCCAGGGCTCACGGGCGGCTACACCTTC. This translates into CTSSPGLTGGYTF.

V gene TRBV19 combines with J gene TRBJ1-2, with 10 bases aligning to TRBD1. CDR1 is LNHDA and CDR2 is SQIVND in the germline V gene (reference sequence). V gave up 10 bases and J gave up 4 bases; unmatched junction bases: 3. There are 12 residues in the CDR3. The CDR3 sequence: CATRDRGYGYTF. CDR3 bases: TGTGCCACCCGGGACAGGGGCTATGGCTACACCTTC.